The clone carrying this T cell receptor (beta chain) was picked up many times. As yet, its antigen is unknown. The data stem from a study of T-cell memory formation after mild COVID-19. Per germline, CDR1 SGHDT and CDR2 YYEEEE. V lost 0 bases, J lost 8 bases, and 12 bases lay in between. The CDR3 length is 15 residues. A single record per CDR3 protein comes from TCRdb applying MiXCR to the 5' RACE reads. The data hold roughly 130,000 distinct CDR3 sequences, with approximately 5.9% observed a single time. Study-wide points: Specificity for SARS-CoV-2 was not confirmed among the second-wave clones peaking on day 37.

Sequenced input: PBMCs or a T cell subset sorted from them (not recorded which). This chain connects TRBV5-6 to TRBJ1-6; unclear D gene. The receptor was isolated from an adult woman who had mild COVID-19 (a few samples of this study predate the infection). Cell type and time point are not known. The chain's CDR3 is CASSLGAMGYSPLHF. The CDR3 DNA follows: TGTGCCAGCAGCTTGGGGGCGATGGGGTATTCACCCCTCCACTTT.